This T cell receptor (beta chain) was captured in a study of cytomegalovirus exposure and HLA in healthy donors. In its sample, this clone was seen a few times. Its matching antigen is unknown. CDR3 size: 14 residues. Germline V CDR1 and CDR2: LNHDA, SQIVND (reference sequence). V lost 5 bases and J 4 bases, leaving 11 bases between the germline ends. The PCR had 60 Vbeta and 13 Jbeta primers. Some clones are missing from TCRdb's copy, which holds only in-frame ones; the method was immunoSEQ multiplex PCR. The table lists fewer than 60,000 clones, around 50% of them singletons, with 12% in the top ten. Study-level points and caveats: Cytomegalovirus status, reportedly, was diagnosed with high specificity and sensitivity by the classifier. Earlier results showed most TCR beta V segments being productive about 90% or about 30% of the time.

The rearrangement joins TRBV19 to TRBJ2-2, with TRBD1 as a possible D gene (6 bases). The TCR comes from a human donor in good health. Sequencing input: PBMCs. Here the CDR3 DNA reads TGTGCCAGTAGTTTCTCCAGGGGCACCGGGGAGCTGTTTTTT. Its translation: CASSFSRGTGELFF.